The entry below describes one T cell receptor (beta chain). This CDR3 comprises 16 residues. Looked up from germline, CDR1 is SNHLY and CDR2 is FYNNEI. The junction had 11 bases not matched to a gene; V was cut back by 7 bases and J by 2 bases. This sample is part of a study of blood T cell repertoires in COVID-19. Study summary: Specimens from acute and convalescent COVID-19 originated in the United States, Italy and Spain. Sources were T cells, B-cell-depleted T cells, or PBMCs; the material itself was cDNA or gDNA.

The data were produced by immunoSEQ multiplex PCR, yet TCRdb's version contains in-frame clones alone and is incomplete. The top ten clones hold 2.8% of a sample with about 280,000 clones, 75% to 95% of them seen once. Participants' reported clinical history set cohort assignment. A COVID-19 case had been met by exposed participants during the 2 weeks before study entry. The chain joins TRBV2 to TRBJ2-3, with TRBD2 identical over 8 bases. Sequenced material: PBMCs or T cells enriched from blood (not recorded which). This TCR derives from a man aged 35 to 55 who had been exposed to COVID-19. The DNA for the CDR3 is TGTGCCAGCATGTTTTGGCTAGCGGGCTACACAGATACGCAGTATTTT. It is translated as CASMFWLAGYTDTQYF. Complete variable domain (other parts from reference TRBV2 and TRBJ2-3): EPEVTQTPSHQVTQMGQEVILRCVPISNHLYFYWYRQILGQKVEFLVSFYNNEISEKSEIFDDQFSVERPDGSNFTLKIRSTKLEDSAMYFCASMFWLAGYTDTQYFGPGTRLTVL.